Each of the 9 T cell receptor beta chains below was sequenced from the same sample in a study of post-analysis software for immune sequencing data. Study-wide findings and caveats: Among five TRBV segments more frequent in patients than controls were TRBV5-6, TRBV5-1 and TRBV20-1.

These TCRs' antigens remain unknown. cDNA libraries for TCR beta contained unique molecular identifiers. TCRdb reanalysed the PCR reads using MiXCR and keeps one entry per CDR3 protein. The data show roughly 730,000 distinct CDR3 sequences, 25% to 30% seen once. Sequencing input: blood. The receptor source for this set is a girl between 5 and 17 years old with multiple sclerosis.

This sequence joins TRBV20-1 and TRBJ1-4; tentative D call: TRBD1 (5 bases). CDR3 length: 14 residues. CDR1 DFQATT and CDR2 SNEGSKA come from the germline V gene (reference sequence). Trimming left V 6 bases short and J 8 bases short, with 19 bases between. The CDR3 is CSAMDYGGDEKLFF. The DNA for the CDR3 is TGCAGTGCGATGGACTACGGGGGGGACGAAAAACTGTTTTTT.

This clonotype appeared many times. CDR3 nucleotide sequence: TGCGCCAGCAGCTTGGCGACTAGCGGGACCTACAATGAGCAGTTCTTC. Residues: CASSLATSGTYNEQFF. The gene calls are TRBV5-1 and TRBJ2-1; 11 bases align to TRBD2. V was pared by 0 bases and J by 2 bases, with 1 base of the junction left unmatched. The germline V gene has CDR1 SGHRS and CDR2 YFSETQ. This CDR3 region has 16 residues.

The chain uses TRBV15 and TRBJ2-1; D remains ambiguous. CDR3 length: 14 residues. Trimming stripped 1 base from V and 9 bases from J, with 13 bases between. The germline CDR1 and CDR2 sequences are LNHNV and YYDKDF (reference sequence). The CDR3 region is CATSRGIGSGEQFF. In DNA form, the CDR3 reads TGTGCCACCAGCAGAGGGATAGGGTCAGGTGAGCAGTTCTTC. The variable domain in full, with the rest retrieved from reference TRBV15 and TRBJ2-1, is DAMVIQNPRYQVTQFGKPVTLSCSQTLNHNVMYWYQQKSSQAPKLLFHYYDKDFNNEADTPDNFQSRRPNTSFCFLDIRSPGLGDTAMYLCATSRGIGSGEQFFGPGTRLTVL.

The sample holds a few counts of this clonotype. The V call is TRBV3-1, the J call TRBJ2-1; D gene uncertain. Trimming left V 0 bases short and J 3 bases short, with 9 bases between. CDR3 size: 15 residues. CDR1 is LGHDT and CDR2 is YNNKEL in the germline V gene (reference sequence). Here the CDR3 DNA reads TGTGCCAGCAGCCAAGATCCGGCAGTCTACAATGAGCAGTTCTTC. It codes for CASSQDPAVYNEQFF.

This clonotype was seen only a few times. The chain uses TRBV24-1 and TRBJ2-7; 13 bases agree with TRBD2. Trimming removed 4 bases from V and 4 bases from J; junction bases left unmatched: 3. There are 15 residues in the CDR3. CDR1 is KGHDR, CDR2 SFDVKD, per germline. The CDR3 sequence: CATSDRTSGSYEQYF. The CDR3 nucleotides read TGTGCCACCAGTGACCGGACTAGCGGGAGTTACGAGCAGTACTTC.

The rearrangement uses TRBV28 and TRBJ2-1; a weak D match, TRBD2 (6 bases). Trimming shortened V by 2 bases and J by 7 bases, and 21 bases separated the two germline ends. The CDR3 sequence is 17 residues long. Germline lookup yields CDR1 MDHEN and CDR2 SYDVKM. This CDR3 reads CASSLGVRRAARNEQFF. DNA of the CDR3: TGTGCCAGCAGTTTAGGTGTCCGGAGGGCCGCCAGGAATGAGCAGTTCTTC.

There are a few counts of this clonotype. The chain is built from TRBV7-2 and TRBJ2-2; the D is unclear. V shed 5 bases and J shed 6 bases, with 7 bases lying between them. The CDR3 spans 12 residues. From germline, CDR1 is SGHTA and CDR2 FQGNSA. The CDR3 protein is CASSRFPGELFF. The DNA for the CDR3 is TGTGCCAGCAGCCGTTTTCCCGGGGAGCTGTTTTTT.

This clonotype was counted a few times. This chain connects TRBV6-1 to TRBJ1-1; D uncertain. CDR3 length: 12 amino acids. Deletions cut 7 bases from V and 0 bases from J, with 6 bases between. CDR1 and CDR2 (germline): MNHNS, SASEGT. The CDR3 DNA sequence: TGTGCCAGCATTCTAATGAACACTGAAGCTTTCTTT. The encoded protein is CASILMNTEAFF.

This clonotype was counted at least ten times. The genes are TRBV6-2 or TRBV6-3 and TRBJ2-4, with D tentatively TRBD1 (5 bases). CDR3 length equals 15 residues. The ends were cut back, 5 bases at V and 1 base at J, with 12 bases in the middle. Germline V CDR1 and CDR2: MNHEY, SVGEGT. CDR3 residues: CASSAAGWAKNIQYF. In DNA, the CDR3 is TGTGCCAGCAGTGCCGCAGGGTGGGCCAAAAACATTCAGTACTTC.